A selection of T cell receptor beta chains follows, all from one sample in a study of tumor-infiltrating lymphocytes in localized non-small cell lung cancer. Here immunoSEQ multiplex PCR was the method, and the copy in TCRdb shows in-frame clones only, minus some. The sample consists of over 10,000 clones, 80% to 90% of them appearing once. The material sequenced was uninvolved lung tissue not adjacent to the tumor. The receptors derive from a human donor with non-small cell lung cancer. The CDR3 runs from the conserved cysteine through the conserved F or W. Fields, in order: CDR3 protein, CDR3 DNA, clone size, J gene, V gene, D gene. D genes are given only for firm matches. Clone size is not always given. Where it is, it says once, few, many or a class for expanded clones.

CSVLFQGRQETQYF | TGCAGCGTTCTCTTTCAGGGGAGGCAAGAGACCCAGTACTTC | once | TRBJ2-5 | TRBV29-1 | -
CASSATGGNEQYF | TGTGCCAGTAGTGCCACAGGGGGCAACGAGCAGTACTTC | - | TRBJ2-7 | TRBV19 | TRBD1
CSANPADGYTF | TGCAGTGCTAACCCGGCTGATGGCTACACCTTC | - | TRBJ1-2 | TRBV20-1 | -
CASSPTQGSISGNTIYF | TGTGCCAGCAGCCCCACTCAGGGGTCGATCTCTGGAAACACCATATATTTT | - | TRBJ1-3 | TRBV28 | -
CAIGRYGSGNTIYF | TGTGCCATCGGACGGTATGGCTCTGGAAACACCATATATTTT | - | TRBJ1-3 | TRBV10-3 | -
CASSLVFIPYEQYF | TGTGCCAGCAGCTTAGTATTTATACCCTACGAGCAGTACTTC | - | TRBJ2-7 | TRBV11-2 | -
CASRTSGWDGNTIYF | TGTGCCAGCAGAACCAGTGGCTGGGATGGAAACACCATATATTTT | - | TRBJ1-3 | TRBV28 | -
CASSISADSFTDTQYF | TGTGCCAGTAGTATATCTGCAGATTCTTTCACAGATACGCAGTATTTT | - | TRBJ2-3 | TRBV19 | -
CASRGSGQGVYEQYF | TGTGCCAGCAGAGGTTCGGGACAGGGGGTCTACGAGCAGTACTTC | - | TRBJ2-7 | TRBV6-1 | TRBD1
CAISQSFQETQYF | TGTGCCATCAGTCAGTCATTCCAAGAGACCCAGTACTTC | - | TRBJ2-5 | TRBV10-3 | -
CSSVRGGEQYF | TGCAGTTCCGTTCGGGGGGGAGAGCAGTACTTC | - | TRBJ2-7 | TRBV29-1 | TRBD2
CASSRREGLEKQYF | TGTGCCAGCAGTCGCCGTGAGGGCCTCGAAAAGCAGTACTTC | - | TRBJ2-7 | TRBV6-5 | -
CASSPLRGLESEQFF | TGCGCCAGCAGCCCCCTGCGGGGACTTGAGAGTGAGCAGTTCTTC | once | TRBJ2-1 | TRBV4-1 | -
CASSLQPGTSYNEQFF | TGTGCCAGCAGCCTACAGCCAGGGACCTCGTACAATGAGCAGTTCTTC | - | TRBJ2-1 | TRBV4-2 | -
CASSPSGRETGELFF | TGCGCCAGCAGCCCGTCTGGGAGGGAAACCGGGGAGCTGTTTTTT | - | TRBJ2-2 | TRBV4-1 | TRBD2
CASSSIGLNTEAFF | TGTGCCAGCAGCTCAATAGGATTGAACACTGAAGCTTTCTTT | - | TRBJ1-1 | TRBV7-9 | -
CASSYSGSGNTIYF | TGTGCCAGCAGTTACTCGGGATCTGGAAACACCATATATTTT | - | TRBJ1-3 | TRBV6-5 | -
CASSLEGGQSYEQYF | TGCGCCAGCAGCTTGGAGGGGGGGCAATCCTACGAGCAGTACTTC | - | TRBJ2-7 | TRBV5-1 | -
CATSRDEEYNEQFF | TGTGCCACCAGCAGAGATGAAGAGTACAATGAGCAGTTCTTC | - | TRBJ2-1 | TRBV15 | -
CASRGDLQETQYF | TGTGCCAGCAGGGGGGACCTTCAAGAGACCCAGTACTTC | - | TRBJ2-5 | TRBV25-1 | -
CASSLGQGAYEQYF | TGTGCCAGCAGCTTGGGCCAGGGGGCTTACGAGCAGTACTTC | - | TRBJ2-7 | TRBV5-5 | TRBD1
CAISPKLAAGLYEQYF | TGTGCCATCAGTCCCAAACTAGCGGCCGGGCTCTACGAGCAGTACTTC | once | TRBJ2-7 | TRBV10-3 | TRBD2
CASSSGLKYNEQFF | TGTGCCAGCAGTAGCGGGCTGAAATACAATGAGCAGTTCTTC | once | TRBJ2-1 | TRBV6-5 | -
CASSTNRGGTSNPTPAFYGYTF | TGTGCCAGCAGTACTAATCGAGGGGGCACCTCAAATCCTACCCCGGCCTTCTATGGCTACACCTTC | - | TRBJ1-2 | TRBV2 | TRBD1
CTSSQDRHAQYF | TGCACCAGCAGCCAAGATCGGCATGCGCAGTATTTT | - | TRBJ2-3 | TRBV1 | -
CASSLVGGEAFF | TGTGCCAGCAGCTTGGTGGGGGGCGAAGCTTTCTTT | - | TRBJ1-1 | TRBV5-4 | -
CASSEAGTRSDTQYF | TGTGCCAGCAGTGAAGCTGGGACTAGGTCAGATACGCAGTATTTT | - | TRBJ2-3 | TRBV2 | TRBD2
CASSFNQGLGNTEAFF | TGCGCCAGCAGCTTTAACCAGGGCCTCGGGAACACTGAAGCTTTCTTT | - | TRBJ1-1 | TRBV5-1 | -
CASSYTAQETQYF | TGTGCCAGCAGTTATACCGCCCAAGAGACCCAGTACTTC | - | TRBJ2-5 | TRBV27 | -
CASGQGAEETQYF | TGTGCCAGCGGCCAGGGGGCTGAGGAGACCCAGTACTTC | few | TRBJ2-5 | TRBV28 | TRBD1
CASIPRTGQGRAFF | TGTGCCAGCATCCCCAGGACAGGACAGGGTAGGGCTTTCTTT | - | TRBJ1-1 | TRBV2 | TRBD1
CAWSSWRYTDTQYF | TGTGCCTGGAGTTCCTGGCGGTACACAGATACGCAGTATTTT | - | TRBJ2-3 | TRBV30 | -
CASSEYKVWETEAFF | TGTGCCAGCAGTGAATATAAGGTTTGGGAGACTGAAGCTTTCTTT | - | TRBJ1-1 | TRBV25-1 | -
CASKKGESSYEQYF | TGTGCCAGCAAAAAGGGGGAGAGCTCCTACGAGCAGTACTTC | - | TRBJ2-7 | TRBV11-2 | -
CASSLDNRNTEAFF | TGTGCCAGCAGCTTAGACAACCGGAACACTGAAGCTTTCTTT | - | TRBJ1-1 | TRBV7-8 | -
CASSEGAIWEQYF | TGTGCCAGCAGTGAAGGGGCTATATGGGAGCAGTACTTC | - | TRBJ2-5 | TRBV6-1 | -
CASSQDRLAGTDTQYF | TGCGCCAGCAGCCAAGATAGACTAGCGGGAACAGATACGCAGTATTTT | few | TRBJ2-3 | TRBV4-1 | TRBD2
CASSLLRGRQYF | TGTGCCAGCAGTTTACTCAGGGGCAGGCAATACTTC | few | TRBJ2-7 | TRBV28 | -
CASSILLESTGELFF | TGTGCCAGTAGCATATTACTCGAGAGCACCGGGGAGCTGTTTTTT | - | TRBJ2-2 | TRBV19 | -
CASRQTSGINYEQYF | TGTGCCAGTAGACAGACTAGCGGGATAAACTACGAGCAGTACTTC | - | TRBJ2-7 | TRBV19 | TRBD2
CASPRDRYAGANVLTF | TGTGCCAGCCCACGGGACCGGTATGCTGGGGCCAACGTCCTGACTTTC | - | TRBJ2-6 | TRBV6-6 | -
CSVEEVRATEAFF | TGCAGCGTTGAAGAGGTCAGGGCGACTGAAGCTTTCTTT | once | TRBJ1-1 | TRBV29-1 | -